In its sample, the clone carrying this T cell receptor (beta chain) was seen many times. Its antigen is not known. This sample was included in a study of post-analysis software for immune sequencing data. Study-wide results and caveats: Patients used a handful of TRBV segments, including TRBV5-6, TRBV5-1 and TRBV20-1, more often than controls.

Every TCR beta cDNA library bore unique molecular identifiers. TCRdb redid the calling of the PCR reads with MiXCR, one entry per CDR3 protein. The table records some 260,000 distinct CDR3 sequences, about 40% of them present only once. J gave up 1 base and V 7 bases, and 4 bases lay outside the gene matches. The CDR3 has 12 residues. CDR1 is SQVTM, CDR2 ANQGSEA, per germline. The sequenced sample consisted of blood. The clonotype was recovered from a girl aged 10-17 years with multiple sclerosis. This rearrangement joins TRBV29-1 to TRBJ2-7; 7 positions agree with TRBD1. The CDR3 reads CSAMTGSYEQYF. Here the CDR3 DNA reads TGCAGCGCTATGACAGGGTCCTACGAGCAGTACTTC.